These T cell receptor beta chains were read from a single sample in a study of T cell repertoires in cytomegalovirus infection. No antigens are known for them. TCRdb fed the reads into MiXCR, producing one record per CDR3 protein. The sample has 650,000 to 900,000 distinct CDR3 sequences; about 28% are singletons. The sequencing here drew on cultured CD8+ T cells from PBMCs, taken from culture after CMV antigen stimulation. These receptors all come from a human donor in good health (CMV status not recorded). Some clones in this sample may be carry-over from other donors' samples. CDR3s include the opening cysteine and the closing phenylalanine or tryptophan. The D gene is left open where the match is weak. The size field is filled for only some rows; it gives once, few, many or a size class.

V gene	D gene	J gene	clone size	CDR3 protein	CDR3 DNA
TRBV11-1	TRBD2	TRBJ2-3	many	CASSLGLAGAITDTQYF	TGTGCCAGCAGCTTAGGGCTAGCGGGGGCCATCACAGATACGCAGTATTTT
TRBV6-1	.	TRBJ1-1	few	CASSPFPGTEAFF	TGTGCCAGCAGCCCCTTCCCCGGCACTGAAGCTTTCTTT
TRBV6-2/TRBV6-3	TRBD1	TRBJ1-5	few	CASQGQGVNQPQHF	TGTGCCAGCCAGGGACAGGGGGTAAATCAGCCCCAGCATTTT
TRBV7-9	TRBD1	TRBJ2-7	many	CASSLAPRDRGLKNEQYF	TGTGCCAGCAGCTTAGCGCCAAGGGACAGGGGGCTTAAGAACGAGCAGTACTTC
TRBV2	.	TRBJ2-5	.	CASSGIAKPQETQYF	TGTGCCAGCAGTGGGATAGCTAAGCCGCAAGAGACCCAGTACTTC
TRBV6-1	.	TRBJ2-3	few	CASTPGQGHTDTQYF	TGTGCCAGCACCCCAGGGCAGGGACACACAGATACGCAGTATTTT
TRBV27	TRBD1	TRBJ2-1	once	CASSLSPHRQGSSYNEQFF	TGTGCCAGCAGTTTATCGCCACACCGACAGGGTAGCTCCTACAATGAGCAGTTCTTC
TRBV28	TRBD1	TRBJ2-2	many	CASSPMRGPKHLLGTGELFF	TGTGCCAGCAGTCCCATGAGGGGGCCGAAGCACCTTTTGGGCACCGGGGAGCTGTTTTTT
TRBV7-3	.	TRBJ2-2	.	CASSRDYRADGELFF	TGTGCCAGCAGCCGTGACTACAGGGCGGACGGGGAGCTGTTTTTT
TRBV6-5	.	TRBJ2-3	few	CASSYSPQGLTDTQYF	TGTGCCAGCAGTTACTCGCCACAGGGCTTGACAGATACGCAGTATTTT
TRBV10-2	.	TRBJ2-7	.	CASSDLGADYEQYF	TGCGCCAGCAGTGATCTAGGGGCGGACTACGAGCAGTACTTC
TRBV6-1	.	TRBJ1-1	few	CASSGASGNTEAFF	TGTGCCAGCAGTGGGGCGTCAGGCAACACTGAAGCTTTCTTT
TRBV29-1	TRBD2	TRBJ2-1	.	CSLATGGPWGEQFF	TGCAGCCTAGCGACGGGGGGGCCATGGGGTGAGCAGTTCTTC
TRBV4-3	.	TRBJ1-4	.	CASSQGVYGRGSEKLFF	TGCGCCAGCAGCCAAGGAGTCTATGGACGCGGGAGTGAAAAACTGTTTTTT
TRBV6-1	.	TRBJ2-7	many	CASSEVSQFYEQYF	TGTGCCAGCAGTGAAGTGTCCCAGTTCTACGAGCAGTACTTC
TRBV27	.	TRBJ2-7	many	CASSFGHQNYEQYF	TGTGCCAGCAGTTTCGGACACCAGAACTACGAGCAGTACTTC
TRBV12-3/TRBV12-4	.	TRBJ2-1	many	CASSLRVSLYELAGPGDEQFF	TGTGCCAGCAGTTTAAGGGTCAGCCTATATGAACTAGCAGGTCCAGGAGATGAGCAGTTCTTC
TRBV5-4	.	TRBJ1-6	many	CASSLEGDSPLHF	TGTGCCAGCAGCTTGGAGGGGGATTCACCCCTCCACTTT
TRBV3-1	TRBD2	TRBJ2-5	few	CASSQGLAGGPGEETQYF	TGTGCCAGCAGCCAAGGACTAGCGGGGGGGCCGGGGGAAGAGACCCAGTACTTC
TRBV20-1	TRBD2	TRBJ2-4	.	CSASFGGGENIQYF	TGCAGTGCTAGTTTCGGCGGGGGTGAGAACATTCAGTACTTC
TRBV12-3/TRBV12-4	TRBD2	TRBJ2-7	many	CASRTSSVGTSGSYEQYF	TGTGCCAGCAGGACCTCCTCCGTGGGGACTAGCGGCTCCTACGAGCAGTACTTC
TRBV4-3	TRBD2	TRBJ2-2	few	CASSQEFLAVNTGELFF	TGCGCCAGCAGCCAAGAGTTCCTAGCGGTTAACACCGGGGAGCTGTTTTTT
TRBV7-9	.	TRBJ2-2	few	CASSFKFGAGTGELFF	TGTGCCAGCAGCTTTAAGTTCGGGGCGGGCACCGGGGAGCTGTTTTTT
TRBV4-3	TRBD1	TRBJ1-6	.	CASSLRQGRGYNSPLHF	TGCGCCAGCAGCTTACGACAGGGGAGAGGCTATAATTCACCCCTCCACTTT
TRBV10-3	TRBD1	TRBJ1-1	.	CAISPRQGDRTEAFF	TGTGCCATCAGTCCCCGACAGGGCGATCGGACTGAAGCTTTCTTT
TRBV4-3	TRBD1	TRBJ2-3	many	CASSQALFDRGADTQYF	TGCGCCAGCAGCCAAGCCCTATTTGACAGGGGCGCAGATACGCAGTATTTT
TRBV6-6	TRBD1	TRBJ1-2	.	CASSHPRQGAGYGYTF	TGTGCCAGCAGTCACCCAAGACAGGGGGCGGGCTATGGCTACACCTTC
TRBV15	.	TRBJ2-4	.	CATSAMGNIQYF	TGTGCCACCAGCGCTATGGGAAACATTCAGTACTTC
TRBV9	.	TRBJ1-2	.	CASSVVGDGYTF	TGTGCCAGCAGCGTAGTAGGGGACGGCTACACCTTC
TRBV10-3	TRBD2	TRBJ2-5	.	CAIRKGTSGQETQYF	TGTGCCATCAGAAAAGGGACTAGCGGCCAAGAGACCCAGTACTTC
TRBV20-1	TRBD2	TRBJ2-7	.	CSARDPSGGIHEQYF	TGCAGTGCTAGGGACCCTAGCGGGGGAATTCACGAGCAGTACTTC
TRBV6-2/TRBV6-3	TRBD2	TRBJ2-7	.	CASSPVGGESYEQYF	TGTGCCAGCAGCCCGGTCGGGGGGGAGAGCTACGAGCAGTACTTC
TRBV6-5	.	TRBJ1-5	.	CATSPGHHSNQPQHF	TGTGCCACTTCCCCGGGACACCATAGCAATCAGCCCCAGCATTTT
TRBV7-9	.	TRBJ2-2	.	CASSSRGGTMNTGELFF	TGTGCCAGCAGCTCCCGTGGAGGGACAATGAACACCGGGGAGCTGTTTTTT
TRBV12-3/TRBV12-4	TRBD1	TRBJ1-2	few	CASSLVGQGVENYGYTF	TGTGCCAGCAGTTTAGTGGGACAGGGGGTGGAAAACTATGGCTACACCTTC
TRBV12-3/TRBV12-4	.	TRBJ1-1	.	CASSFPTTNTEAFF	TGTGCCAGCAGTTTCCCGACAACGAACACTGAAGCTTTCTTT
TRBV5-5	.	TRBJ2-2	.	CASSLWALGTGELFF	TGTGCCAGCAGCTTGTGGGCGTTAGGCACCGGGGAGCTGTTTTTT
TRBV20-1	.	TRBJ2-5	few	CSAAHLLSGSQETQYF	TGCAGTGCTGCTCACCTCCTATCGGGGTCCCAAGAGACCCAGTACTTC
TRBV7-8	.	TRBJ2-1	many	CASSLKGQWGPYNEQFF	TGTGCCAGCAGCTTAAAAGGGCAGTGGGGGCCCTACAATGAGCAGTTCTTC